One and the same sample provided the 31 T cell receptor beta chains below, sequenced in a study of blood T cell repertoires in COVID-19. Sequenced by immunoSEQ multiplex PCR; TCRdb stores in-frame clones only, minus some. Among approximately 120,000 clones listed, 92% were seen once. The specimen was peripheral blood. All receptors come from a man between 45 and 60 years old with COVID-19, enrolled during active disease.

This clone was detected only once. The V and J genes are TRBV21-1 and TRBJ2-5; TRBD2 is taken as the D call from the table, unchecked against the DNA. TRBV21-1 counts as a pseudogene. This CDR3 is 16 amino acids long. DNA for the CDR3: TGTGCCAGCAGCAAAGCCCCTCTGAGCCCCCAAGAGACCCAGTACTTC. It translates to CASSKAPLSPQETQYF.

V gene TRBV10-3 combines with J gene TRBJ2-3, with 8 bases identical to TRBD1. This CDR3 contains 15 residues. V was clipped by 6 bases and J by 0 bases; unmatched bases: 5. CDR1 is ENHRY, CDR2 SYGVKD, per germline. Here the CDR3 DNA reads TGTGCCATCAGCCCCGGGACAGGTAGCACAGATACGCAGTATTTT. Residues: CAISPGTGSTDTQYF.

This rearrangement joins TRBV5-6 to TRBJ1-1; the D is unclear. CDR3 length equals 13 residues. The germline gives CDR1 SGHDT, CDR2 YYEEEE. The V and J ends lost 0 bases and 3 bases respectively, with 6 bases between them. The CDR3 loop is CASSLVHDTEAFF. DNA of the CDR3: TGTGCCAGCAGCTTGGTACATGACACTGAAGCTTTCTTT.

Comment on this clone: Mismatch with germline at one junction end may stem from a read error. The V call is TRBV19, the J call TRBJ2-1; 10 bases align to TRBD2. Germline CDR1 is LNHDA and CDR2 is SQIVND (reference sequence). The CDR3 totals 15 residues. CDR3 residues: CFGHLGLAEYNEQFF. CDR3 DNA: TGCTTTGGACATCTCGGACTAGCGGAGTACAATGAGCAGTTCTTC.

The chain combines TRBV4-1 with TRBJ1-1, with D perhaps matching TRBD1 (6 bases). The CDR3 consists of 18 residues. CDR1 is MGHRA and CDR2 is YSYEKL in the germline V gene. Between the trimmed V and J ends, which lost 0 bases and 4 bases, there was a span of 21 bases. CDR3 sequence: CASSQDRLGTRGSTEAFF. CDR3 bases: TGCGCCAGCAGCCAAGATAGGTTAGGTACCAGGGGTAGCACTGAAGCTTTCTTT.

V and J are TRBV27 and TRBJ1-3; D is uncertain. The CDR3 has 15 residues. Trimming pared 2 bases from V and 4 bases from J, leaving 12 bases between. Germline CDR1 and CDR2: MNHEY and SMNVEV (reference sequence). The CDR3 sequence: CASSLTPRRGNTIYF. The CDR3 DNA sequence: TGTGCCAGCAGTTTAACGCCCAGGAGGGGAAACACCATATATTTT.

Concerning this clone: A read error may produce the germline difference seen at one junction end. The chain has TRBV4-2 and TRBJ2-7; TRBD2 aligns across 11 bases. The CDR3 totals 17 residues. Per germline, CDR1 LGHNA and CDR2 YNFKEQ. CDR3: CAGSQDRSGTSGYEQYF. In DNA form, the CDR3 reads TGTGCCGGCAGCCAAGATCGATCCGGGACTAGCGGCTACGAGCAGTACTTC.

The rearrangement joins TRBV10-2 to TRBJ2-5, with D unresolved. V was trimmed by 0 bases and J by 2 bases, leaving 7 bases between them. CDR1 is WSHSY and CDR2 is SAAADI in the germline V gene. The CDR3 sequence is 14 residues long. DNA for the CDR3: TGCGCCAGCAGTGAGTCCACTGCTCAAGAGACCCAGTACTTC. This translates into CASSESTAQETQYF.

The rearrangement uses TRBV10-1 and TRBJ1-5; D is uncertain. The CDR3 runs to 15 residues. The V gene's germline CDR1 is WNHNN and CDR2 SYGVQD (reference sequence). Trimming stripped 5 bases from V and 0 bases from J, with 11 bases between. The CDR3 here is CASSPLAGSNQPQHF. In DNA form, the CDR3 reads TGCGCCAGCAGTCCCCTGGCGGGTAGCAATCAGCCCCAGCATTTT.

CDR3 in DNA: TGTGCCAGCAGTTCCCAAAGAACAGGGTACACCGGGGAGCTGTTTTTT. It encodes CASSSQRTGYTGELFF. The chain recombines TRBV28 with TRBJ2-2; possibly TRBD1 for D (6 bases). The germline gives CDR1 MDHEN, CDR2 SYDVKM. This CDR3 is 16 amino acids long. The V and J ends lost 4 bases and 3 bases respectively, with 15 bases between them. The full variable domain, with the rest looked up from reference TRBV28 and TRBJ2-2, is DVKVTQSSRYLVKRTGEKVFLECVQDMDHENMFWYRQDPGLGLRLIYFSYDVKMKEKGDIPEGYSVSREKKERFSLILESASTNQTSMYLCASSSQRTGYTGELFFGEGSRLTVL.

This rearrangement joins TRBV5-1 to TRBJ1-5; D gene unclear. Germline V lookup: CDR1 SGHRS, CDR2 YFSETQ. V dropped 0 bases and J dropped 7 bases, with 8 bases sitting between them. The CDR3 runs 13 residues. CDR3 coding DNA: TGCGCCAGCAGCTTGGCCGCGGAACAGCCCCAGCATTTT. Encoded protein: CASSLAAEQPQHF.

This sequence joins TRBV5-8 and TRBJ1-1; 7 bases match TRBD1. The germline CDR1 and CDR2 sequences are SGHTS and YDEGEE. Unmatched junction bases numbered 7, after V lost 3 bases and J lost 5 bases. The CDR3 is 14 residues long. CDR3 amino acids: CASSSRQGGTEAFF. The CDR3 DNA reads as TGTGCCAGCAGCTCTCGACAGGGTGGGACTGAAGCTTTCTTT.

The genes are TRBV28 and TRBJ1-4; no reliable D call. The germline V gene has CDR1 MDHEN and CDR2 SYDVKM. This CDR3 is 11 amino acids long. V was trimmed by 4 bases and J by 5 bases, leaving 2 bases between them. The CDR3 spells CASSSNEKLFF. CDR3 DNA sequence: TGTGCCAGCAGTTCAAATGAAAAACTGTTTTTT.

This sequence joins TRBV6-2 or TRBV6-3 and TRBJ2-2; D possibly corresponds to TRBD1 (6 bases). The CDR3 has 16 amino acids. V was clipped by 0 bases and J by 6 bases, with 14 bases between them. Germline lookup yields CDR1 MNHEY and CDR2 SVGEGT. The CDR3 here is CASSYSWWQGSGELFF. CDR3 sequence (DNA): TGTGCCAGCAGTTACTCATGGTGGCAGGGGTCCGGGGAGCTGTTTTTT.

The chain links TRBV10-3 to TRBJ2-1; 12 bases agree with TRBD2. Germline values: CDR1 ENHRY, CDR2 SYGVKD. This CDR3 spans 17 amino acids. Trimming took 0 bases from V and 6 from J; bases not matched to a gene: 6. CDR3 bases: TGTGCCATCAGTGAGTCCCTAGCGGGAGGGCCGGGCAATGAGCAGTTCTTC. It specifies CAISESLAGGPGNEQFF.

This chain joins TRBV2 and TRBJ2-5; 12 nucleotides line up with TRBD2. V was clipped by 6 bases and J by 7 bases; unmatched bases: 12. The CDR3 is 16 residues long. CDR1 and CDR2 from the germline V gene are SNHLY and FYNNEI. CDR3 bases: TGTGCCAGCAGAAGACTAGCGGGAGAAATTGAAGTGACCCAGTACTTC. Its protein product is CASRRLAGEIEVTQYF.

V is TRBV19 and J is TRBJ1-1; possible D gene TRBD1, 5 bases. CDR1 LNHDA and CDR2 SQIVND come from the germline V gene (reference sequence). V was pared by 8 bases and J by 1 base, with 20 bases between. The CDR3 covers 16 residues. The CDR3 loop is CASRVGGDGENTEAFF. The CDR3 DNA sequence: TGTGCCAGTCGAGTCGGAGGGGATGGAGAGAACACTGAAGCTTTCTTT.

The gene calls are TRBV27 and TRBJ1-6; D is undetermined. The CDR3 runs to 15 residues. Germline V lookup: CDR1 MNHEY, CDR2 SMNVEV (reference sequence). Between the trimmed V and J ends, which lost 6 bases and 7 bases, there was a span of 16 bases. CDR3 DNA: TGTGCCAGCAGGTTAGGTCCTACGATCAATTCACCCCTCCACTTT. It is translated as CASRLGPTINSPLHF.

This chain joins TRBV29-1 and TRBJ2-1; a weak D match, TRBD1 (7 bases). The CDR3 has 12 residues. V gave up 8 bases and J gave up 8 bases, with 16 bases separating them. Germline V CDR1 and CDR2: SQVTM, ANQGSEA. The CDR3 spells CSIRTRGDEQFF. CDR3 nucleotides: TGCAGCATTCGGACCAGGGGGGATGAGCAGTTCTTC.

The CDR3 DNA is TGCGCCAGCAGCTTGGAGGGAGGGCCTGATACGCAGTATTTT. Its protein is CASSLEGGPDTQYF. J is TRBJ2-3 and V is TRBV5-1; 7 bases agree with TRBD2. In germline, CDR1 is SGHRS, CDR2 YFSETQ. The CDR3 sequence is 14 residues long. V lost 0 bases to trimming and J lost 6 bases; unmatched junction nucleotides: 4. Combining the CDR3 with reference TRBV5-1 and TRBJ2-3 gives the whole variable domain KAGVTQTPRYLIKTRGQQVTLSCSPISGHRSVSWYQQTPGQGLQFLFEYFSETQRNKGNFPGRFSGRQFSNSRSEMNVSTLELGDSALYLCASSLEGGPDTQYFGPGTRLTVL.

This sequence joins TRBV4-1 and TRBJ1-2; 7 bases fit TRBD1. Trimming cost V 0 bases and J 6 bases; bases outside gene matches: 4. CDR3 length equals 14 residues. Per germline, CDR1 MGHRA and CDR2 YSYEKL. The CDR3 nucleotides are TGCGCCAGCAGCCAAGAGAAGGGGGCTCATGGCTACACCTTC. Its protein product is CASSQEKGAHGYTF.

The V and J genes are TRBV18 and TRBJ2-5; D possibly corresponds to TRBD1 (5 bases). CDR3 length: 13 residues. Germline V lookup: CDR1 KGHSH, CDR2 LQKENI. The V end was cut by 6 bases, the J end by 7 bases, with 15 bases between. The chain's CDR3 is CASSYDSFGTQYF. The CDR3 region has the DNA TGTGCCAGCTCGTACGACAGCTTTGGGACCCAGTACTTC. The variable domain in full, completed from reference TRBV18 and TRBJ2-5, reads NAGVMQNPRHLVRRRGQEARLRCSPMKGHSHVYWYRQLPEEGLKFMVYLQKENIIDESGMPKERFSAEFPKEGPSILRIQQVVRGDSAAYFCASSYDSFGTQYFGPGTRLLVL.

The V and J genes are TRBV11-2 and TRBJ2-7; D gene ambiguous. CDR1 and CDR2 (germline): SGHAT, FQNNGV. The CDR3 loop spans 13 amino acids. Trimming pared 1 base from V and 3 bases from J, leaving 7 bases between. CDR3 sequence (DNA): TGTGCCAGCAGCTTAGCAGTCCTCTACGAGCAGTACTTC. Translated, it gives CASSLAVLYEQYF.

This chain uses TRBV7-8 with TRBJ1-2, with D uncertain. The CDR3 loop spans 13 amino acids. V was pared by 5 bases and J by 8 bases, with 15 bases between. In germline, CDR1 is SGHVS, CDR2 FQNEAQ. DNA for the CDR3: TGTGCCAGCAGCCTGGGCACGAAAGGAGGCTACACCTTC. It translates to CASSLGTKGGYTF. The full variable domain, in which reference TRBV7-8 and TRBJ1-2 provide the parts outside the CDR3, is GAGVSQSPRYKVAKRGQDVALRCDPISGHVSLFWYQQALGQGPEFLTYFQNEAQLDKSGLPSDRFFAERPEGSVSTLKIQRTQQEDSAVYLCASSLGTKGGYTFGSGTRLTVV.

The gene calls are TRBV7-2 and TRBJ1-2; a possible D gene is TRBD1 (6 bases). The CDR3 is made up of 13 amino acids. Trimming left V 5 bases short and J 5 bases short, with 12 bases between. Germline lookup yields CDR1 SGHTA and CDR2 FQGNSA. The CDR3 region is CASSSSQGYGYTF. CDR3 nucleotides: TGTGCCAGCAGCAGCTCGCAGGGGTATGGCTACACCTTC.

V gene TRBV6-1 combines with J gene TRBJ2-1; D might be TRBD2 (5 bases). This CDR3 contains 17 residues. Germline CDR1 reads MNHNS; CDR2 reads SASEGT. The V gene lost 1 base and the J gene lost 3 bases, with 16 bases spanning the gap. CDR3 region: CASSEVASRYLYNEQFF. The DNA for the CDR3 is TGTGCCAGCAGTGAAGTGGCTAGCCGTTACCTCTACAATGAGCAGTTCTTC.

The CDR3 reads CATEDRLSGNTIYF. The CDR3 region has the DNA TGTGCCACAGAAGACAGACTCTCTGGAAACACCATATATTTT. V and J are TRBV6-5 and TRBJ1-3; D is possibly TRBD1 (5 bases). Germline V gene data show CDR1 as MNHEY and CDR2 as SVGAGI. Trimming pared 10 bases from V and 0 bases from J, leaving 13 bases between. The CDR3 is 14 amino acids.

This clone was seen only a few times. The J gene is TRBJ1-1, the V gene TRBV6-5, with a tentative D call TRBD1 (6 bases). Germline values: CDR1 MNHEY, CDR2 SVGAGI. The CDR3 sequence is 13 residues long. V dropped 10 bases and J dropped 0 bases, with 12 bases sitting between them. The CDR3 DNA reads TGTGCCACCAAACAGGGTATGAACACTGAAGCTTTCTTT. Amino acids: CATKQGMNTEAFF.

In its sample, this clone was seen once. This chain uses TRBV6-4 with TRBJ2-7; possibly TRBD2 for D (6 bases). CDR3 length: 20 residues. Trimming cost V 0 bases and J 0 bases, with 24 bases left between them. The V gene's germline CDR1 is MRHNA and CDR2 SNTAGT. CDR3 residues: CASSDSTDSRDLPPSYEQYV. CDR3 in DNA: TGTGCCAGCAGTGACTCGACAGACTCTCGGGACTTACCACCCTCCTACGAGCAGTACGTC.

This sequence joins TRBV2 and TRBJ2-1, with 10 nucleotides matching TRBD2. The V segment lost 6 bases and the J segment 7 bases; nucleotides outside the gene matches: 6. Germline CDR1 reads SNHLY; CDR2 reads FYNNEI. The CDR3 contains 14 residues. DNA of the CDR3: TGTGCCAGCAGGCCGGGACTAGCGTGGAATGAGCAGTTCTTC. Protein: CASRPGLAWNEQFF.

The gene calls are TRBV10-3 and TRBJ2-5; perhaps TRBD1 as D (5 bases). Per the germline V gene, CDR1 is ENHRY and CDR2 is SYGVKD. The V gene lost 11 bases and the J gene lost 5 bases, with 12 bases spanning the gap. The CDR3 has 11 amino acids. In nucleotides, the CDR3 is TGTGCCGTGGGGCTAGGGGAGACCCAGTACTTC. Protein sequence: CAVGLGETQYF.